The 27 T cell receptor beta chains below come from one sample, sequenced in a study of T cell changes during pregnancy in multiple sclerosis. Produced via immunoSEQ multiplex PCR; TCRdb's table is partial and in-frame only. The table includes about 72,000 clones, 91% detected once. Sequenced material: peripheral blood, taken in the third trimester of pregnancy. All receptors derive from a female donor in good health, enrolled as a control in a pregnancy study.

The rearrangement joins TRBV5-4 to TRBJ2-1; 12 bases align to TRBD2. Trimming removed 1 base from V and 4 bases from J; junction bases left unmatched: 0. CDR3 length: 15 residues. Per germline, CDR1 SGHNT and CDR2 YYREEE (reference sequence). The DNA of the CDR3 is TGTGCCAGCAGCTTGACTAGCGGGGGGTACAATGAGCAGTTCTTC. This gives the protein CASSLTSGGYNEQFF.

Concerning this clone: It is unclear where the CDR3 begins or ends on the DNA, so no DNA is shown, and the CDR3 is as TCRdb lists it. The J gene is TRBJ2-3, the V gene TRBV27; the table gives TRBD1 as D, unverified against the DNA. The CDR3 totals 15 residues, both ends included. Germline V lookup: CDR1 MNHEY, CDR2 SMNVEV (reference sequence). The CDR3 is CASSSSERHTDTQYF.

CDR3 DNA: TGTGCCAGCACCACAGTGAGACAGGGTTCCTATAATTCACCCCTCCACTTT. This translates into CASTTVRQGSYNSPLHF. The chain is built from TRBV28 and TRBJ1-6; 7 bases map to TRBD1. V lost 7 bases to trimming and J lost 1 base; unmatched junction nucleotides: 10. CDR3 size: 17 residues. Germline V lookup: CDR1 MDHEN, CDR2 SYDVKM.

This chain connects TRBV5-8 to TRBJ1-5; no reliable D call. The V end lost 6 bases, the J end lost 0 bases, and 10 bases lay between the germline ends. The germline CDR1 and CDR2 sequences are SGHTS and YDEGEE. CDR3 length equals 14 residues. CDR3 in amino acids: CASTNTFSNQPQHF. The DNA for the CDR3 is TGTGCCAGCACCAATACATTTAGCAATCAGCCCCAGCATTTT.

V is TRBV7-9 and J is TRBJ1-2; D call uncertain. The CDR3 is made up of 14 amino acids. Germline V gives CDR1 SEHNR, CDR2 FQNEAQ (reference sequence). The germline V and J ends were trimmed by 1 base and 4 bases, with 10 bases remaining between them. CDR3 in DNA: TGTGCCAGCAGCTTAGGTCCAGACTTCTATGGCTACACCTTC. Translated, it gives CASSLGPDFYGYTF.

The V gene is TRBV6-5, the J gene TRBJ2-7; 7 bases are a match to TRBD2. Germline-derived CDR1 and CDR2 are MNHEY and SVGAGI. The J segment lost 5 bases and the V segment lost 4 bases, leaving 5 bases of the junction unmatched. The CDR3 is 13 amino acids. The CDR3 DNA sequence: TGTGCCAGCAGTTGGAGGGAGGGCAACGAGCAGTACTTC. It yields the protein CASSWREGNEQYF.

The rearrangement uses TRBV6-6 and TRBJ2-2, with D possibly being TRBD1 (5 bases). This CDR3 is built from 16 residues. CDR1 is MNHNY and CDR2 is SVGAGI in the germline V gene (reference sequence). The germline V and J ends were trimmed by 1 base and 0 bases, with 9 bases remaining between them. In nucleotides, the CDR3 is TGTGCCAGCAGTTACTGGGGCAGGGCGAACACCGGGGAGCTGTTTTTT. Translated, it gives CASSYWGRANTGELFF.

The J gene is TRBJ2-7, the V gene TRBV6-4; tentatively, D is TRBD1 (6 bases). The V end lost 2 bases, the J end lost 6 bases, and 11 bases lay between the germline ends. The CDR3 runs to 13 residues. In germline, CDR1 is MRHNA, CDR2 SNTAGT. The CDR3 loop reads CASSDVAGAEQYF. DNA of the CDR3: TGTGCCAGCAGTGACGTAGCAGGGGCCGAGCAGTACTTC.

This sequence joins TRBV5-1 and TRBJ2-7; 10 bases fit TRBD1. V lost 0 bases to trimming and J lost 4 bases; unmatched junction nucleotides: 4. Germline assignment: CDR1 SGHRS and CDR2 YFSETQ. The CDR3 runs to 15 residues. The CDR3 sequence: CASSLGTGGLYEQYF. The CDR3 nucleotides read TGCGCCAGCAGCTTGGGGACAGGGGGGTTGTACGAGCAGTACTTC.

The rearrangement links TRBV4-1 to TRBJ1-1; a weak D match, TRBD1 (6 bases). CDR1 MGHRA and CDR2 YSYEKL come from the germline V gene. This CDR3 has 15 residues. V was cut by 4 bases and J by 1 base, with 13 bases left in between. CDR3 DNA sequence: TGCGCCAGCAGCCTACCCGGGACATCGAACACTGAAGCTTTCTTT. Amino acids: CASSLPGTSNTEAFF.

As for this clone: The identical CDR3 is also encoded by other nucleotide sequences in the sample. The chain recombines TRBV7-9 with TRBJ2-7, with D tentatively TRBD1 (6 bases). V lost 5 bases and J lost 4, with 9 bases in between. Germline CDR1 reads SEHNR; CDR2 reads FQNEAQ (reference sequence). This CDR3 is 12 amino acids long. CDR3 loop: CASSLTGYEQYF. CDR3 nucleotide sequence: TGTGCCAGCAGCCTCACAGGGTACGAGCAGTACTTC.

The chain's CDR3 is CASSLDNNYGYTF. The CDR3 DNA sequence: TGTGCCAGCAGTCTGGACAACAACTATGGCTACACCTTC. This chain links TRBV6-5 with TRBJ1-2; the D gene is possibly TRBD1 (5 bases). Deletions cut 5 bases from V and 2 bases from J, with 9 bases between. CDR1 and CDR2 (germline): MNHEY, SVGAGI. The CDR3 has 13 residues.

The V call is TRBV18, the J call TRBJ2-1, with D possibly TRBD1 on 5 matching bases. V lost 2 bases, J lost 4 bases, and 18 bases lay in between. There are 17 residues in the CDR3. Germline CDR1 is KGHSH and CDR2 is LQKENI. The CDR3 sequence: CASSPNRPGLLYNEQFF. As DNA, the CDR3 is TGTGCCAGCTCACCAAACAGGCCGGGCCTTCTATACAATGAGCAGTTCTTC.

This clone occurred once. The CDR3 DNA follows: TGTGCCAGTATCCTACAGGGAAATCCTTTCTTT. It is translated as CASILQGNPFF. This chain links TRBV19 with TRBJ1-1; TRBD1 might be the D (6 bases). Germline loops: CDR1 LNHDA, CDR2 SQIVND (reference sequence). Trimming left V 7 bases short and J 12 bases short, with 15 bases between. This CDR3 contains 11 residues.

The chain combines TRBV14 with TRBJ1-5; D call uncertain. Trimming took 0 bases from V and 1 from J, leaving 10 bases between them. Germline assignment: CDR1 SGHDN and CDR2 FVKESK. This CDR3 spans 16 amino acids. The CDR3 spells CASSQDPGRSNQPQHF. The CDR3 DNA reads TGTGCCAGCAGCCAAGATCCGGGGAGGAGCAATCAGCCCCAGCATTTT.

This chain uses TRBV5-1 with TRBJ1-6; 8 bases agree with TRBD1. The CDR3 has 16 residues. The V gene end was trimmed by 0 bases and the J gene end by 11 bases; junction bases not matched to a gene: 10. Germline CDR1 and CDR2: SGHRS and YFSETQ. CDR3 DNA sequence: TGCGCCAGCAGCTTGGAAGGACAGGGAACTGGAACACCCCTCCACTTT. It codes for CASSLEGQGTGTPLHF.

The chain has TRBV6-6 and TRBJ1-3; D is perhaps TRBD1 (5 bases). V was trimmed by 0 bases and J by 6 bases, leaving 15 bases between them. This CDR3 contains 16 residues. CDR1 is MNHNY and CDR2 is SVGAGI in the germline V gene (reference sequence). CDR3 protein: CASSYSTRADINTIYF. CDR3 nucleotide sequence: TGTGCCAGCAGTTACTCGACCAGGGCAGATATAAACACCATATATTTT.

This clone has only a few counts. V gene TRBV11-2 combines with J gene TRBJ2-1; D unresolved. V was pared by 1 base and J by 1 base, with 8 bases between. CDR1 is SGHAT, CDR2 FQNNGV, per germline. The CDR3 has 15 residues. The CDR3: CASSLGAGSYNEQFF. For the CDR3, the DNA is TGTGCCAGCAGCTTAGGGGCAGGTTCCTACAATGAGCAGTTCTTC.

This clone appeared a single time. The chain joins TRBV5-4 to TRBJ1-3; D is unclear. The germline CDR1 and CDR2 sequences are SGHNT and YYREEE (reference sequence). The ends were cut back, 1 base at V and 0 bases at J, with 11 bases in the middle. The CDR3 loop spans 16 amino acids. The CDR3 DNA reads TGTGCCAGCAGCTTGTGGAAGGCAGGCTCTGGAAACACCATATATTTT. It codes for CASSLWKAGSGNTIYF.

The genes are TRBV7-2 and TRBJ2-5, with D tentatively TRBD2 (6 bases). The germline V gene has CDR1 SGHTA and CDR2 FQGNSA. The CDR3 loop spans 16 amino acids. V lost 2 bases and J lost 3, with 16 bases in between. The CDR3 region is CASSLRRGSGEETQYF. The CDR3 DNA follows: TGTGCCAGCAGCTTACGTCGGGGTAGCGGTGAAGAGACCCAGTACTTC.

CDR3 in DNA: TGTGCCAGCAGCTCCCCTCCGGGAACAGGGGGTGAGCAGTTCTTC. This translates into CASSSPPGTGGEQFF. The chain combines TRBV6-5 with TRBJ2-1, with TRBD1 identical over 8 bases. The CDR3 contains 15 residues. V lost 6 bases and J lost 9; bases outside the gene matches: 13. CDR1 and CDR2 from the germline V gene are MNHEY and SVGAGI.

The chain has TRBV25-1 and TRBJ1-2; TRBD1 agrees at 7 bases. CDR1 and CDR2 (germline): MGHDK, SYGVNS. The J segment lost 5 bases and the V segment lost 5 bases, leaving 8 bases of the junction unmatched. The CDR3 is 14 amino acids. The CDR3 DNA sequence: TGTGCCAGCAGTCCTCAGGGGGTAGTGTATGGCTACACCTTC. It specifies CASSPQGVVYGYTF.

The chain combines TRBV9 with TRBJ2-1; no firm D call. The CDR3 totals 12 residues. The V gene lost 1 base and the J gene lost 8 bases, with 7 bases spanning the gap. Germline loops: CDR1 SGDLS, CDR2 YYNGEE. This chain's CDR3 is CASSVMRDEQFF. Here the CDR3 DNA reads TGTGCCAGCAGCGTAATGCGCGATGAGCAGTTCTTC.

The rearrangement uses TRBV7-9 and TRBJ1-2; 7 positions agree with TRBD1. CDR1 SEHNR and CDR2 FQNEAQ come from the germline V gene (reference sequence). CDR3 size: 15 residues. Germline trimming cut 1 base from V and 2 bases from J; bases unmatched to any gene: 4. CDR3 sequence: CASSLVGGGNYGYTF. In nucleotides, the CDR3 is TGTGCCAGCAGCTTAGTAGGGGGCGGCAACTATGGCTACACCTTC.

The rearrangement joins TRBV6-1 to TRBJ1-2; 9 bases map to TRBD1. The CDR3 sequence is 16 residues long. The trim removed 3 bases at V and 3 bases at J, leaving 8 bases unmatched. Germline lookup yields CDR1 MNHNS and CDR2 SASEGT. The CDR3, as DNA: TGTGCCAGCAGTGACCACCCTCGGGACAGGGACTATGGCTACACCTTC. Its protein is CASSDHPRDRDYGYTF.

The CDR3 is CAWSGTGIHEQYF. DNA for the CDR3: TGTGCCTGGAGCGGGACAGGGATACACGAGCAGTACTTC. V usage is TRBV30 and J usage is TRBJ2-7; 9 bases are a match to TRBD1. There are 13 residues in the CDR3. Germline V gives CDR1 GTSNPN, CDR2 SVGIG (reference sequence). Trimming at V came to 3 bases and at J to 5 bases, leaving 5 bases not matched to a gene.

The chain carries TRBV18 and TRBJ1-4; TRBD1 matches at 7 bases. J lost 2 bases, V lost 3 bases, and 3 bases had no gene match. The CDR3 has 15 amino acids. CDR1 is KGHSH and CDR2 is LQKENI in the germline V gene. The CDR3 sequence: CASSPRGQTNEKLFF. The DNA for the CDR3 is TGTGCCAGCTCACCGAGGGGGCAGACTAATGAAAAACTGTTTTTT.